This passage covers 10 T cell receptor beta chains from one sample sequenced in a study of blood T cell repertoires in COVID-19. Method: immunoSEQ multiplex PCR; TCRdb's copy keeps in-frame clones and lacks some. This sample carries fewer than 25,000 clones, 81% of them seen once, and the ten largest clones take about 6.5%. Input material: peripheral blood. The receptor set was obtained from a man in his sixties or seventies with acute or convalescent COVID-19.

CDR3 nucleotides: TGTGCCTGGAGTCAGTCATACGAGCAGTACTTC. This gives the protein CAWSQSYEQYF. The chain joins TRBV30 to TRBJ2-7, with D unresolved. This CDR3 comprises 11 residues. V dropped 2 bases and J dropped 4 bases, with 6 bases sitting between them. Germline assignment: CDR1 GTSNPN and CDR2 SVGIG (reference sequence).

The V call is TRBV6-5, the J call TRBJ1-2, with a possible D match to TRBD1 (5 bases). V was trimmed by 4 bases and J by 4 bases, leaving 10 bases between them. The CDR3 totals 13 residues. Germline CDR1 is MNHEY and CDR2 is SVGAGI. The CDR3 coding sequence is TGTGCCAGCAGTTTCAATAGGGGCTATGGCTACACCTTC. The encoded protein is CASSFNRGYGYTF.

The V call is TRBV12-3 or TRBV12-4, the J call TRBJ1-1; D remains ambiguous. The CDR3 covers 13 residues. The germline V and J ends were trimmed by 3 bases and 10 bases, with 15 bases remaining between them. The CDR3 DNA reads TGTGCCAGCAGTTTTAGAGTCTCAGGTCGAGCTTTCTTT. This encodes CASSFRVSGRAFF.

This clone was seen a few times. The rearrangement uses TRBV27 and TRBJ2-7, with TRBD1 identical over 8 bases. The CDR3 is 13 amino acids. Losses at the gene ends were 7 bases for V and 7 bases for J; bases not matched to a gene: 9. Germline V lookup: CDR1 MNHEY, CDR2 SMNVEV (reference sequence). This CDR3 reads CASIAAGGEEQYF. Written as DNA, the CDR3 is TGTGCCAGCATTGCGGCAGGGGGCGAGGAGCAGTACTTC.

The V call is TRBV30, the J call TRBJ2-3; 9 bases fit TRBD2. V dropped 3 bases and J dropped 0; count of bases not matched to a gene: 1. Germline CDR1 is GTSNPN and CDR2 is SVGIG (reference sequence). The CDR3 consists of 14 residues. The CDR3 DNA follows: TGTGCCTGGAGGGGACTAGCTAGCACAGATACGCAGTATTTT. The encoded protein is CAWRGLASTDTQYF.

A few counts support this clone. The rearrangement links TRBV25-1 to TRBJ2-5; TRBD1 matches at 8 bases. J lost 5 bases, V lost 4 bases, and 3 bases had no gene match. CDR3 length: 13 amino acids. Germline loops: CDR1 MGHDK, CDR2 SYGVNS. The CDR3 DNA reads as TGTGCCAGCAGTGCCCGACAGGGGGAGACCCAGTACTTC. Amino acids: CASSARQGETQYF. Looking up the rest from reference TRBV25-1 and TRBJ2-5 gives the full variable domain: EADIYQTPRYLVIGTGKKITLECSQTMGHDKMYWYQQDPGMELHLIHYSYGVNSTEKGDLSSESTVSRIRTEHFPLTLESARPSHTSQYLCASSARQGETQYFGPGTRLLVL.

CDR3 DNA: TGTGCCAGCAGCGTAGAAGGAAAGGGGATAGACTATGGCTACACCTTC. Translated, it gives CASSVEGKGIDYGYTF. The chain carries TRBV9 and TRBJ1-2; the D gene is possibly TRBD1 (5 bases). Trimming shortened V by 0 bases and J by 3 bases, and 15 bases separated the two germline ends. This CDR3 has 16 residues. From germline, CDR1 is SGDLS and CDR2 YYNGEE.

The V call is TRBV14, the J call TRBJ1-3; D is undetermined. This CDR3 is built from 15 residues. The germline V gene has CDR1 SGHDN and CDR2 FVKESK. Trimming removed 0 bases at V and 10 bases at J, with 16 bases between. CDR3 residues: CASSQEAVPGGTIYF. The CDR3 DNA sequence: TGTGCCAGCAGCCAAGAGGCTGTACCCGGAGGAACCATATATTTT. Full variable domain (remainder filled in from reference TRBV14 and TRBJ1-3): EAGVTQFPSHSVIEKGQTVTLRCDPISGHDNLYWYRRVMGKEIKFLLHFVKESKQDESGMPNNRFLAERTGGTYSTLKVQPAELEDSGVYFCASSQEAVPGGTIYFGEGSWLTVV.

The chain employs TRBV5-1 and TRBJ2-5, with D possibly TRBD2 on 5 matching bases. Germline loops: CDR1 SGHRS, CDR2 YFSETQ. V shed 1 base and J shed 3 bases, with 10 bases lying between them. The CDR3 consists of 14 residues. CDR3 sequence reads: CASSLSRAEETQYF. The DNA for the CDR3 is TGCGCCAGCAGCTTGTCGAGGGCGGAAGAGACCCAGTACTTC. The variable domain in full, with the rest retrieved from reference TRBV5-1 and TRBJ2-5, is KAGVTQTPRYLIKTRGQQVTLSCSPISGHRSVSWYQQTPGQGLQFLFEYFSETQRNKGNFPGRFSGRQFSNSRSEMNVSTLELGDSALYLCASSLSRAEETQYFGPGTRLLVL.

The rearrangement links TRBV5-1 to TRBJ1-1; 8 bases fit TRBD1. The V and J ends lost 4 bases and 3 bases, in that order; junction bases with no gene match: 11. Germline CDR1 SGHRS, CDR2 YFSETQ. This CDR3 spans 16 amino acids. CDR3 residues: CASSPGQGTAHTEAFF. The CDR3 coding sequence is TGCGCCAGCAGCCCTGGACAGGGAACGGCTCACACTGAAGCTTTCTTT.